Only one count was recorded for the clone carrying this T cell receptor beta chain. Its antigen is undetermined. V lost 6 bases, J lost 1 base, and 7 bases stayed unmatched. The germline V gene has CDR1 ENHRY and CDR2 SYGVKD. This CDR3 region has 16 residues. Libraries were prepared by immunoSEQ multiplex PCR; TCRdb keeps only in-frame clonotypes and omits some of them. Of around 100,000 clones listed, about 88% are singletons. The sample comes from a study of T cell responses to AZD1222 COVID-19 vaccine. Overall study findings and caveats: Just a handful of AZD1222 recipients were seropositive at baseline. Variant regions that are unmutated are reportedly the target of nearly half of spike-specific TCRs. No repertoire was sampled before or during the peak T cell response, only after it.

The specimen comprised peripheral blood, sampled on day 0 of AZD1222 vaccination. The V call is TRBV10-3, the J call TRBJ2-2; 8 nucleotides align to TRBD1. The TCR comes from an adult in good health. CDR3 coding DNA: TGTGCCATCAGACCCTGGGACAGGCGGAACACCGGGGAGCTGTTTTTT. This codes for CAIRPWDRRNTGELFF.